This TCR beta chain came from a study of blood T cell repertoires in COVID-19. About the study: Samples taken during acute and convalescent COVID-19 were collected in the United States, Italy and Spain. Nucleic acid was either cDNA or gDNA, and it came from T cells, B-cell-depleted T cells, or PBMCs.

Study processing details: Reference gene primer amplification gave nucleated cell count estimates. Only in-frame clones appear in the TCRdb table, and some are missing; sequencing was by immunoSEQ multiplex PCR. That table furnishes V, J and clone size, whereas the DNA furnished D and trimming. This sample has about 300,000 clones, with approximately 86% found just once. Remarks on this clone: Other DNA variants within this sample encode the same CDR3.

The sequencing sample was made of peripheral blood. The sequence derives from a man between 70 and 80 years old with acute or convalescent COVID-19.

The CDR3 region has the DNA TGTGCCAGCAGTTTGGGGGGTTCCTACGAGCAGTACTTC. This encodes CASSLGGSYEQYF. The chain uses TRBV28 and TRBJ2-7; D is perhaps TRBD2 (6 bases). Trimming took 3 bases from V and 1 from J, leaving 7 bases between them. From germline, CDR1 is MDHEN and CDR2 SYDVKM. The CDR3 spans 13 residues.